The table lists the clone carrying this TCR beta chain with a few counts. No antigen is known for it. Looked up from germline, CDR1 is SGHNT and CDR2 is YYREEE (reference sequence). Trimming pared 4 bases from V and 0 bases from J, leaving 8 bases between. CDR3 length: 14 amino acids. The data were obtained in a study of vaccination effects on CD4 cells after COVID-19. Measured with immunoSEQ multiplex PCR; TCRdb has only the in-frame clones, and not every one. The table lists some 40,000 clones, just under 85% of them singletons, with under 2% in the top ten. Antigen-specific CD4+ T cells expanded by the ViraFEST assay with viral peptide pools were then sequenced. Upon completion of roughly ten days in culture, CD4+ T cells were isolated. Participants were vaccinated with two doses of either the BNT162b2 or mRNA-1273 vaccine. About 2.2 million PBMC per well were cultured with around 11 IU/ml IL-2 and roughly 11 ug/ml peptides.

Study findings and constraints: There were few convalescent patients in the study and no early post-infection timepoints. Clones that were induced by infection or by vaccine showed marked contraction late after vaccination.

The gene calls are TRBV5-4 and TRBJ1-3; D is ambiguous. This material consisted of CD4+ T cells from PBMCs cultured with HCoV-NL63 spike peptides, taken after COVID-19 vaccination. This receptor was taken from a human donor who received a COVID-19 vaccine. Some clones in this sample may be carry-over from other donors' samples. The CDR3 is CASSDQYSGNTIYF. The CDR3 bases are TGTGCCAGCAGCGACCAGTACTCTGGAAACACCATATATTTT.